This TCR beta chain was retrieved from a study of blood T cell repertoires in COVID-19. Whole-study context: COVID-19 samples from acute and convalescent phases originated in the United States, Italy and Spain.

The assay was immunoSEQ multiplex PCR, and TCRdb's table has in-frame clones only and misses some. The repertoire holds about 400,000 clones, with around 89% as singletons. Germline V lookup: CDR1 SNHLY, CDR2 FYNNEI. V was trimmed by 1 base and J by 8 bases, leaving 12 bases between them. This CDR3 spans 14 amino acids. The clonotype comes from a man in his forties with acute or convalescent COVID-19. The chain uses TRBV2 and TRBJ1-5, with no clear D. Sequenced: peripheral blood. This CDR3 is CASSEEFGSEPQHF. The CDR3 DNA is TGTGCCAGCAGTGAAGAGTTTGGTTCGGAGCCCCAGCATTTT.